Following are 30 T cell receptor beta chains from one sample sequenced in a study of blood T cell repertoires in COVID-19. Profiled with immunoSEQ multiplex PCR; TCRdb holds only in-frame clones, not every one. The sample records about 180,000 clones, over 80% being singletons. The material sequenced was peripheral blood. Receptors were obtained from a woman between 40 and 55 years old with COVID-19, enrolled during active disease.

The chain uses TRBV9 and TRBJ2-1, with D possibly matching TRBD2 (6 bases). V lost 2 bases to trimming and J lost 6 bases, with 24 bases between them. The CDR3 extends over 18 amino acids. Germline V gene lookup returns CDR1 SGDLS and CDR2 YYNGEE. CDR3 DNA sequence: TGTGCCAGCAGCGTCCGACCGGGACTCCAAGAGTACTTCAATGAGCAGTTCTTC. This translates into CASSVRPGLQEYFNEQFF.

V gene TRBV7-2 combines with J gene TRBJ2-7; D gene uncertain. The CDR3 spans 13 residues. Germline assignment: CDR1 SGHTA and CDR2 FQGNSA. V was trimmed by 5 bases and J by 4 bases, leaving 12 bases between them. The CDR3 DNA follows: TGTGCCAGCAGCAGCTCTCGAGAGTACGAGCAGTACTTC. Its protein is CASSSSREYEQYF.

The CDR3 loop reads CASSLEGTGSYGYTF. CDR3 sequence (DNA): TGTGCCAGCAGCTTGGAAGGGACAGGGTCCTATGGCTACACCTTC. V is TRBV5-4 and J is TRBJ1-2; 9 nucleotides agree with TRBD1. After removal of 0 bases from V and 4 bases from J, the junction contained 4 bases not matched to a gene. There are 15 residues in the CDR3. Germline V lookup: CDR1 SGHNT, CDR2 YYREEE (reference sequence).

The chain recombines TRBV19 with TRBJ2-5, with D hard to call. The CDR3 is made up of 15 amino acids. The V end lost 1 base, the J end lost 5 bases, and 14 bases lay between the germline ends. CDR1 and CDR2 from the germline V gene are LNHDA and SQIVND (reference sequence). In nucleotides, the CDR3 is TGTGCCAGTAGTATAGTCCCTGACGGGTGGGAGACCCAGTACTTC. Its protein product is CASSIVPDGWETQYF.

The rearrangement links TRBV5-1 to TRBJ1-1; possible D gene TRBD1, 6 bases. This CDR3 region has 14 residues. Germline V gene data show CDR1 as SGHRS and CDR2 as YFSETQ. Trimming shortened V by 0 bases and J by 6 bases, and 12 bases separated the two germline ends. The CDR3 DNA follows: TGCGCCAGCAGCTTGGACAGGGTGTGGGCTGAAGCTTTCTTT. It encodes CASSLDRVWAEAFF. Together with reference TRBV5-1 and TRBJ1-1, the CDR3 gives the full variable domain: KAGVTQTPRYLIKTRGQQVTLSCSPISGHRSVSWYQQTPGQGLQFLFEYFSETQRNKGNFPGRFSGRQFSNSRSEMNVSTLELGDSALYLCASSLDRVWAEAFFGQGTRLTVV.

The chain recombines TRBV7-3 with TRBJ1-1; 7 bases line up with TRBD1. This CDR3 region has 13 residues. The J segment lost 3 bases and the V segment lost 5 bases, leaving 3 bases of the junction unmatched. CDR1 is SGHTA, CDR2 FQGTGA, per germline. This CDR3 is CASSATGDTEAFF. CDR3 sequence (DNA): TGTGCCAGCAGCGCTACAGGGGACACTGAAGCTTTCTTT. Supplemented by reference TRBV7-3 and TRBJ1-1, the full variable domain reads GAGVSQTPSNKVTEKGKYVELRCDPISGHTALYWYRQSLGQGPEFLIYFQGTGAADDSGLPNDRFFAVRPEGSVSTLKIQRTERGDSAVYLCASSATGDTEAFFGQGTRLTVV.

V is TRBV4-1 and J is TRBJ1-2; D uncertain. This CDR3 contains 14 residues. CDR1 is MGHRA, CDR2 YSYEKL, per germline. Deletions cut 7 bases from V and 3 bases from J, with 15 bases between. CDR3 loop: CASTKGLLDYGYTF. For the CDR3, the DNA is TGCGCCAGCACCAAAGGACTGCTCGACTATGGCTACACCTTC.

There are a few counts of this clone. This rearrangement joins TRBV5-1 to TRBJ2-3; 7 positions agree with TRBD1. In germline, CDR1 is SGHRS, CDR2 YFSETQ. The V and J ends lost 0 bases and 6 bases, in that order; junction bases with no gene match: 7. There are 15 residues in the CDR3. In DNA form, the CDR3 reads TGCGCCAGCAGCTTGGTGGGACAGATAGGGGATACGCAGTATTTT. It is translated as CASSLVGQIGDTQYF.

J is TRBJ2-4 and V is TRBV6-5; D is perhaps TRBD2 (6 bases). Trimming took off 4 bases at V and 4 bases at J, with 11 bases between the two ends. CDR3 length: 14 residues. Germline loops: CDR1 MNHEY, CDR2 SVGAGI. In DNA, the CDR3 is TGTGCCAGCAGTTTTCTAGCGCCTAAAAACATTCAGTACTTC. Translation: CASSFLAPKNIQYF.

The chain carries TRBV19 and TRBJ1-3, with unresolved D. The CDR3 is 15 amino acids. V was clipped by 3 bases and J by 0 bases, with 9 bases between them. CDR1 is LNHDA, CDR2 SQIVND, per germline (reference sequence). The CDR3 coding sequence is TGTGCCAGTAGTATCCTGGGCAGCTCTGGAAACACCATATATTTT. Translating gives CASSILGSSGNTIYF.

The CDR3 region has the DNA TGTGCCAGCAGCCAAGACACATTGAACACTGAAGCTTTCTTT. Translation gives CASSQDTLNTEAFF. V is TRBV3-1 (or the pseudogene TRBV3-2) and J is TRBJ1-1; D unclear. Germline-derived CDR1 and CDR2 are LGHDT and YNNKEL (reference sequence). The CDR3 runs 14 residues. V was shortened by 0 bases and J by 0 bases, with 5 bases between the two germline ends.

This chain uses TRBV10-2 with TRBJ2-3, with D perhaps TRBD1 (6 bases). Germline lookup yields CDR1 WSHSY and CDR2 SAAADI. The CDR3 sequence is 12 residues long. Trimming stripped 8 bases from V and 5 bases from J, with 11 bases between. This CDR3 reads CASGGRLDTQYF. DNA of the CDR3: TGCGCCAGCGGGGGCCGCCTAGATACGCAGTATTTT.

The rearrangement joins TRBV19 to TRBJ2-1; TRBD2 agrees at 9 bases. CDR1 and CDR2 (germline): LNHDA, SQIVND (reference sequence). The J segment lost 9 bases and the V segment lost 3 bases, leaving 12 bases of the junction unmatched. This CDR3 has 16 amino acids. CDR3 DNA: TGTGCCAGTAGTATCAGGGGCGCGGGAGGGCCCGGTGAGCAGTTCTTC. It yields the protein CASSIRGAGGPGEQFF.

This chain connects TRBV24-1 to TRBJ1-2; 12 bases match TRBD1. Unmatched junction bases numbered 9, after V lost 1 base and J lost 4 bases. The germline CDR1 and CDR2 sequences are KGHDR and SFDVKD. CDR3 length: 18 amino acids. The CDR3, as DNA: TGTGCCACCAGTGATTTCTGGGACAGGGGGCTCCTTACCTATGGCTACACCTTC. Translation gives CATSDFWDRGLLTYGYTF.

This chain uses TRBV7-2 with TRBJ2-1; D ambiguous. With 3 bases removed from V and 0 bases from J, the gap between germline ends came to 9 bases. CDR1 is SGHTA and CDR2 is FQGNSA in the germline V gene. The CDR3 contains 15 residues. The CDR3 coding sequence is TGTGCCAGCAGCTTCCGCCCGGTCTCCTACAATGAGCAGTTCTTC. Its translation is CASSFRPVSYNEQFF. The full variable domain, completed using reference TRBV7-2 and TRBJ2-1, is GAGVSQSPSNKVTEKGKDVELRCDPISGHTALYWYRQSLGQGLEFLIYFQGNSAPDKSGLPSDRFSAERTGGSVSTLTIQRTQQEDSAVYLCASSFRPVSYNEQFFGPGTRLTVL.

This clone was counted once. V is TRBV27 and J is TRBJ1-2; 7 nucleotides match TRBD1. CDR3 length: 16 amino acids. The V gene end was trimmed by 2 bases and the J gene end by 5 bases; junction bases not matched to a gene: 11. Germline V gene sequence: CDR1 MNHEY, CDR2 SMNVEV (reference sequence). This CDR3 is CASSLARQGGLYGYTF. The CDR3 nucleotides read TGTGCCAGCAGTTTAGCACGACAGGGTGGGCTTTATGGCTACACCTTC.

In DNA, the CDR3 is TGTGCCAGCACCCACCCCGGGACAATCTACGAGCAGTACTTC. Translated: CASTHPGTIYEQYF. The genes are TRBV28 and TRBJ2-7; weak D call: TRBD1 (6 bases). Per germline, CDR1 MDHEN and CDR2 SYDVKM. Trimming shortened V by 7 bases and J by 3 bases, and 16 bases separated the two germline ends. This CDR3 spans 14 amino acids. Full variable domain (rest looked up from reference TRBV28 and TRBJ2-7): DVKVTQSSRYLVKRTGEKVFLECVQDMDHENMFWYRQDPGLGLRLIYFSYDVKMKEKGDIPEGYSVSREKKERFSLILESASTNQTSMYLCASTHPGTIYEQYFGPGTRLTVT.

The chain has TRBV7-8 and TRBJ1-2; a possible D gene is TRBD1 (6 bases). The CDR3 covers 15 residues. The V gene lost 5 bases and the J gene lost 6 bases, with 19 bases spanning the gap. Germline V gene sequence: CDR1 SGHVS, CDR2 FQNEAQ. The CDR3 sequence: CASSLLQGGRNGYTF. The CDR3 DNA follows: TGTGCCAGCAGCCTTTTACAGGGAGGGAGGAATGGCTACACCTTC.

V usage is TRBV29-1 and J usage is TRBJ1-1; D gene uncertain. The CDR3 extends over 14 amino acids. V was pared by 0 bases and J by 0 bases, with 8 bases between. Germline CDR1 reads SQVTM; CDR2 reads ANQGSEA. The CDR3 region has the DNA TGCAGCGTTGAAGAGGCGGCGCTGAACACTGAAGCTTTCTTT. Translating it yields CSVEEAALNTEAFF.

V is TRBV27 and J is TRBJ2-1; the D gene is possibly TRBD2 (5 bases). This CDR3 comprises 15 residues. Germline CDR1 MNHEY, CDR2 SMNVEV (reference sequence). The germline V and J ends were trimmed by 6 bases and 0 bases, with 12 bases remaining between them. The CDR3 sequence: CASRRPGSSYNEQFF. As DNA, the CDR3 is TGTGCCAGCAGGCGACCGGGGAGCTCCTACAATGAGCAGTTCTTC.

The rearrangement links TRBV4-2 to TRBJ2-7; 7 nucleotides line up with TRBD2. Germline-derived CDR1 and CDR2 are LGHNA and YNFKEQ. This CDR3 is built from 16 residues. Losses at the gene ends were 0 bases for V and 3 bases for J; bases not matched to a gene: 8. CDR3 residues: CASSQERGSNYYEQYF. CDR3 DNA sequence: TGTGCCAGCAGCCAAGAGCGGGGGTCCAACTACTACGAGCAGTACTTC.

J is TRBJ2-7 and V is TRBV5-6, with 7 bases lining up with TRBD2. The CDR3 contains 13 residues. Germline CDR1 and CDR2: SGHDT and YYEEEE. V shed 4 bases and J 3 bases; nucleotides not matched to a gene: 4. Here the CDR3 reads CASSIGGSYEQYF. CDR3 DNA sequence: TGTGCCAGCAGCATCGGGGGGAGCTACGAGCAGTACTTC.

This clone was seen more than once but under ten times. The CDR3 DNA reads as TGTGCCACCAGCAGGACCGGGTCCTCCTACGAGCAGTACTTC. Protein: CATSRTGSSYEQYF. The V call is TRBV15, the J call TRBJ2-7; D unclear. The CDR3 is 14 amino acids. The V gene lost 3 bases and the J gene lost 0 bases, with 9 bases spanning the gap. Germline CDR1 is LNHNV and CDR2 is YYDKDF (reference sequence).

The chain uses TRBV24-1 and TRBJ2-2; the D gene is possibly TRBD1 (5 bases). The V end was cut by 8 bases, the J end by 6 bases, with 21 bases between. In germline, CDR1 is KGHDR, CDR2 SFDVKD. The CDR3 runs 16 residues. The CDR3 coding sequence is TGTGCCACCAAGCGTTATACAGGCGATGGGGCCGGGGAGCTGTTTTTT. This codes for CATKRYTGDGAGELFF.

The chain has TRBV5-1 and TRBJ2-1; 7 positions match TRBD1. The germline gives CDR1 SGHRS, CDR2 YFSETQ. The CDR3 is 16 residues long. Losses at the gene ends were 0 bases for V and 3 bases for J; bases not matched to a gene: 6. CDR3 nucleotides: TGCGCCAGCAGCTTGGTTCGACAGGGAAACTACAATGAGCAGTTCTTC. Protein product: CASSLVRQGNYNEQFF.

The chain is built from TRBV12-5 and TRBJ2-2; D perhaps matches TRBD2 (7 bases). From germline, CDR1 is LGHNT and CDR2 FRNRAP. Deletions cut 1 base from V and 7 bases from J, with 19 bases between. This CDR3 has 17 residues. The CDR3 region has the DNA TGTGCTAGTGGTTTGGCCCGAGGGGGGGCCCTACGCGGGGAGCTGTTTTTT. Amino acid sequence: CASGLARGGALRGELFF.

V gene TRBV5-5 combines with J gene TRBJ2-5, with TRBD2 matching over 11 bases. The germline CDR1 and CDR2 sequences are SGHKS and YYEKEE (reference sequence). The CDR3 is 16 amino acids. V lost 4 bases, J lost 2 bases, and 7 bases stayed unmatched. As DNA, the CDR3 is TGTGCCAGCAGCCAGGGACTAGCGGCCCCTCAAGAGACCCAGTACTTC. Its translation is CASSQGLAAPQETQYF.

The J gene is TRBJ2-2, the V gene TRBV7-9; 10 nucleotides align to TRBD2. Per the germline V gene, CDR1 is SEHNR and CDR2 is FQNEAQ (reference sequence). The CDR3 consists of 17 residues. J gave up 2 bases and V 3 bases, and 6 bases lay outside the gene matches. CDR3 sequence reads: CASSFEGLAANTGELFF. DNA for the CDR3: TGTGCCAGCAGCTTCGAAGGACTAGCGGCCAACACCGGGGAGCTGTTTTTT. Based on the CDR3 plus reference TRBV7-9 and TRBJ2-2, the full variable domain is DTGVSQNPRHKITKRGQNVTFRCDPISEHNRLYWYRQTLGQGPEFLTYFQNEAQLEKSRLLSDRFSAERPKGSFSTLEIQRTEQGDSAMYLCASSFEGLAANTGELFFGEGSRLTVL.

The gene calls are TRBV24-1 and TRBJ2-5, with TRBD2 matching over 8 bases. The CDR3 has 15 amino acids. CDR1 and CDR2 from the germline V gene are KGHDR and SFDVKD. Trimming cost V 2 bases and J 4 bases; bases outside gene matches: 5. The CDR3 spells CATSDWAGGGETQYF. The DNA of the CDR3 is TGTGCCACCAGTGATTGGGCGGGAGGAGGAGAGACCCAGTACTTC.

The V and J genes are TRBV7-3 and TRBJ2-2; 7 bases line up with TRBD2. Unmatched junction bases numbered 6, after V lost 2 bases and J lost 6 bases. Germline V CDR1 and CDR2: SGHTA, FQGTGA. This CDR3 region has 15 residues. The CDR3 DNA follows: TGTGCCAGCAGCTTATCGGCGGGGGTCCCCGGGGAGCTGTTTTTT. It encodes CASSLSAGVPGELFF.